Each of the 21 T cell receptor beta chains below was sequenced from the same sample in a study of technical replicates of blood from a few donors. Some clones are missing from TCRdb's copy, which holds only in-frame ones; the method was immunoSEQ multiplex PCR. The data show tens of thousands of clones, with less than 99% seen just once and roughly 0.2% held by the top ten. The sample consisted of T cells isolated from PBMCs. These receptors came from a human donor in good health.

The chain joins TRBV7-2 to TRBJ2-3, with TRBD2 identical over 8 bases. This CDR3 region has 16 residues. The V segment lost 2 bases and the J segment 4 bases; nucleotides outside the gene matches: 8. CDR1 SGHTA and CDR2 FQGNSA come from the germline V gene. CDR3 loop: CASSLPRAGVSDTQYF. The CDR3 region has the DNA TGTGCCAGCAGCTTACCGAGAGCGGGAGTGTCAGATACGCAGTATTTT. The full variable domain, rest sourced from reference TRBV7-2 and TRBJ2-3, is GAGVSQSPSNKVTEKGKDVELRCDPISGHTALYWYRQSLGQGLEFLIYFQGNSAPDKSGLPSDRFSAERTGGSVSTLTIQRTQQEDSAVYLCASSLPRAGVSDTQYFGPGTRLTVL.

The V and J genes are TRBV6-4 and TRBJ2-2; possibly TRBD1 for D (6 bases). V was trimmed by 8 bases and J by 3 bases, leaving 13 bases between them. Germline CDR1 reads MRHNA; CDR2 reads SNTAGT. The CDR3 has 14 amino acids. CDR3 in amino acids: CASGGQSYTGELFF. The DNA for the CDR3 is TGTGCCAGCGGAGGACAGTCTTACACCGGGGAGCTGTTTTTT.

V gene TRBV7-9 combines with J gene TRBJ2-3; TRBD1 agrees at 7 bases. The germline V gene has CDR1 SEHNR and CDR2 FQNEAQ (reference sequence). After removal of 2 bases from V and 3 bases from J, the junction contained 5 bases not matched to a gene. CDR3 length: 15 residues. CDR3 nucleotide sequence: TGTGCCAGCAGCTTATTCCAGGGGGTGACAGATACGCAGTATTTT. It yields the protein CASSLFQGVTDTQYF.

The rearrangement joins TRBV11-2 to TRBJ1-1, with TRBD1 identical over 7 bases. Trimming cost V 4 bases and J 2 bases; bases outside gene matches: 4. The germline V gene encodes CDR1 SGHAT and CDR2 FQNNGV. This CDR3 spans 14 amino acids. DNA for the CDR3: TGTGCCAGCAGCTCGACAGGGTATAACACTGAAGCTTTCTTT. Its translation: CASSSTGYNTEAFF.

The CDR3 nucleotides are TGTGCCAGTAGTACCAGACAGGGAGGTGAAAAACTGTTTTTT. Protein: CASSTRQGGEKLFF. V gene TRBV19 combines with J gene TRBJ1-4; 7 bases line up with TRBD1. Per the germline V gene, CDR1 is LNHDA and CDR2 is SQIVND (reference sequence). The CDR3 is 14 residues long. Losses at the gene ends were 4 bases for V and 7 bases for J; bases not matched to a gene: 6.

The CDR3 DNA reads TGTGCCAGCAGCCGACAGGGGCGGTCCTACGAGCAGTACTTC. This translates into CASSRQGRSYEQYF. This chain links TRBV5-6 with TRBJ2-7, with 8 bases identical to TRBD1. Germline CDR1 SGHDT, CDR2 YYEEEE. The CDR3 length is 14 residues. The trim removed 4 bases at V and 1 base at J, leaving 4 bases unmatched.

The V call is TRBV5-1, the J call TRBJ2-3, with D possibly TRBD2 on 5 matching bases. Germline loops: CDR1 SGHRS, CDR2 YFSETQ. CDR3 length equals 14 residues. The ends were cut back, 2 bases at V and 1 base at J, with 8 bases in the middle. The DNA for the CDR3 is TGCGCCAGCAGCTTCGAGGGAGGCACAGATACGCAGTATTTT. This sequence encodes CASSFEGGTDTQYF.

Only one count was recorded for this clone. The rearrangement joins TRBV10-3 to TRBJ2-5, with D possibly TRBD1 on 5 matching bases. Germline V gives CDR1 ENHRY, CDR2 SYGVKD. CDR3 length equals 14 residues. Trimming removed 3 bases at V and 5 bases at J, with 13 bases between. CDR3 sequence: CAISEGDGWETQYF. Here the CDR3 DNA reads TGTGCCATCAGTGAAGGGGATGGGTGGGAGACCCAGTACTTC.

The V and J genes are TRBV5-8 and TRBJ1-2; 10 nucleotides match TRBD1. The germline CDR1 and CDR2 sequences are SGHTS and YDEGEE. With V trimmed by 4 bases and J by 4 bases, 4 bases remained unmatched. This CDR3 has 14 residues. The CDR3 sequence: CASSRDRGFYGYTF. CDR3 DNA sequence: TGTGCCAGCAGCCGGGACAGGGGATTCTATGGCTACACCTTC.

The chain couples TRBV19 to TRBJ1-5; tentative D call: TRBD1 (5 bases). This CDR3 region has 14 residues. Germline V lookup: CDR1 LNHDA, CDR2 SQIVND (reference sequence). V lost 4 bases and J lost 3, with 10 bases in between. The CDR3 here is CASSTGTANQPQHF. CDR3 bases: TGTGCCAGTAGTACCGGGACTGCCAATCAGCCCCAGCATTTT.

The V gene is TRBV18, the J gene TRBJ2-1; the D gene is possibly TRBD1 (5 bases). Trimming took 6 bases from V and 7 from J, leaving 16 bases between them. This CDR3 contains 14 residues. Germline V lookup: CDR1 KGHSH, CDR2 LQKENI. In nucleotides, the CDR3 is TGTGCCAGCTCCCCTCCGCAGGGTAAGAATGAGCAGTTCTTC. It translates to CASSPPQGKNEQFF.

The gene calls are TRBV19 and TRBJ2-7, with TRBD1 as a possible D gene (5 bases). Trimming took off 6 bases at V and 1 base at J, with 10 bases between the two ends. Germline V gives CDR1 LNHDA, CDR2 SQIVND (reference sequence). This CDR3 contains 13 residues. The CDR3 bases are TGTGCCAGTAGATCAGGGCCATCCTACGAGCAGTACTTC. Translating it yields CASRSGPSYEQYF.

This chain joins TRBV4-3 and TRBJ1-1; weak D call: TRBD1 (5 bases). This CDR3 comprises 12 residues. V gave up 7 bases and J gave up 7 bases, with 13 bases separating them. Germline V gene lookup returns CDR1 LGHNA and CDR2 YSLEER. DNA for the CDR3: TGCGCCAGCAATTGGGGGGAAGGTGAAGCTTTCTTT. Translation gives CASNWGEGEAFF.

This clone occurred once. The chain joins TRBV7-8 to TRBJ1-2; D is unclear. The CDR3 sequence is 17 residues long. Per the germline V gene, CDR1 is SGHVS and CDR2 is FQNEAQ. Trimming removed 2 bases from V and 0 bases from J, with 16 bases in between. The CDR3 here is CASSLIGGLRTNYGYTF. The CDR3 bases are TGTGCCAGCAGCTTAATCGGTGGGTTGAGGACTAACTATGGCTACACCTTC.

This rearrangement joins TRBV19 to TRBJ1-4; a possible D gene is TRBD1 (6 bases). This CDR3 spans 13 amino acids. V lost 5 bases and J 5 bases, leaving 9 bases between the germline ends. Germline CDR1 reads LNHDA; CDR2 reads SQIVND (reference sequence). The DNA of the CDR3 is TGTGCCAGTAGTCGAACAGGGAATGAAAAACTGTTTTTT. Translated, it gives CASSRTGNEKLFF.

The gene calls are TRBV7-9 and TRBJ2-7, with D possibly being TRBD2 (5 bases). Germline assignment: CDR1 SEHNR and CDR2 FQNEAQ (reference sequence). The CDR3 spans 14 residues. V lost 1 base and J 2 bases, leaving 9 bases between the germline ends. This CDR3 reads CASSLDDGTYEQYF. The CDR3 DNA sequence: TGTGCCAGCAGCTTAGACGACGGGACCTACGAGCAGTACTTC. The full variable domain, completed using reference TRBV7-9 and TRBJ2-7, is DTGVSQNPRHKITKRGQNVTFRCDPISEHNRLYWYRQTLGQGPEFLTYFQNEAQLEKSRLLSDRFSAERPKGSFSTLEIQRTEQGDSAMYLCASSLDDGTYEQYFGPGTRLTVT.

The gene calls are TRBV2 and TRBJ2-1, with 9 positions matching TRBD1. V shed 10 bases, J shed 4 bases, and the junction held 11 bases outside the gene matches. Germline CDR1 and CDR2: SNHLY and FYNNEI. CDR3 length: 15 amino acids. This chain's CDR3 is CATILTGGAYNEQFF. DNA of the CDR3: TGTGCCACTATCCTGACAGGGGGGGCTTACAATGAGCAGTTCTTC.

The chain recombines TRBV4-1 with TRBJ2-4; possibly TRBD2 for D (5 bases). Germline loops: CDR1 MGHRA, CDR2 YSYEKL. The CDR3 runs 14 residues. With 0 bases removed from V and 7 bases from J, the gap between germline ends came to 10 bases. In DNA form, the CDR3 reads TGCGCCAGCAGCCAAGAGGAAAGGGAGAACATTCAGTACTTC. Residues: CASSQEERENIQYF.

V gene TRBV25-1 combines with J gene TRBJ1-5; D possibly corresponds to TRBD1 (5 bases). V dropped 2 bases and J dropped 5 bases, with 19 bases sitting between them. Looked up from germline, CDR1 is MGHDK and CDR2 is SYGVNS. The CDR3 runs to 17 residues. The CDR3 sequence is CASSEGPQGRWDQPQHF. The CDR3 nucleotides are TGTGCCAGCAGTGAAGGGCCCCAGGGTCGTTGGGATCAGCCCCAGCATTTT.

This clone has just one count. The chain uses TRBV7-9 and TRBJ1-5, with TRBD1 matching over 10 bases. The CDR3 consists of 16 residues. From germline, CDR1 is SEHNR and CDR2 FQNEAQ (reference sequence). The trim removed 4 bases at V and 7 bases at J, leaving 10 bases unmatched. CDR3 nucleotides: TGTGCCAGCAGCTCAGGGGACAGGGGCTTGGGGCAGCCCCAGCATTTT. Translated, it gives CASSSGDRGLGQPQHF.

This chain joins TRBV21-1 and TRBJ1-5; TRBD1 was called by the table and not checked on the DNA. TRBV21-1 is a pseudogene segment. CDR3 length equals 14 residues. The CDR3 loop reads CASSKRTAHQPQHF. CDR3 sequence (DNA): TGTGCCAGCAGCAAAAGGACAGCCCATCAGCCCCAGCATTTT.